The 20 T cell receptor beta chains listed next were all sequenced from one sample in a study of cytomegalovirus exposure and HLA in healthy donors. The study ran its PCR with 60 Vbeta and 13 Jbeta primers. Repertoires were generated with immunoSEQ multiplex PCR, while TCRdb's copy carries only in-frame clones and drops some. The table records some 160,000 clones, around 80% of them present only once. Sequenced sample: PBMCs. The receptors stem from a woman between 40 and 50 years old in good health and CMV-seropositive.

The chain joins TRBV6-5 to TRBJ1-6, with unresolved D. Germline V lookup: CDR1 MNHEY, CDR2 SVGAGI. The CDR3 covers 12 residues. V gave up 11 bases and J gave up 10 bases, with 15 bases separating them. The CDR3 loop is CAGLEGRSPLHF. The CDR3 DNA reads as TGTGCCGGGTTGGAGGGTAGGTCACCCCTCCACTTT.

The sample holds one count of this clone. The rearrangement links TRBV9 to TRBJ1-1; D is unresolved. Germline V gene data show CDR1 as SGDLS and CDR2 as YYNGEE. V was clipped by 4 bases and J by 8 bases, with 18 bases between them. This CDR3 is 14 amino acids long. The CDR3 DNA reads TGTGCCAGCAGCCCCTCGGCAGGCTCAATAGAAGCTTTCTTT. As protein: CASSPSAGSIEAFF.

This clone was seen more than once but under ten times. The CDR3, as DNA: TGTGCCAGCAGCTTAGCGCGCAGGGAGGGCAATGAGCAGTTCTTC. Protein sequence: CASSLARREGNEQFF. V usage is TRBV7-8 and J usage is TRBJ2-1; 7 bases agree with TRBD2. Trimming at V came to 0 bases and at J to 6 bases, leaving 5 bases not matched to a gene. The CDR3 extends over 15 amino acids. CDR1 and CDR2 from the germline V gene are SGHVS and FQNEAQ.

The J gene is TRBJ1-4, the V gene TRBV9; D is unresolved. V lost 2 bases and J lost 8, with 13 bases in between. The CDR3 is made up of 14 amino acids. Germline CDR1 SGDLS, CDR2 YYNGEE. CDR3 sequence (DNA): TGTGCCAGCAGCGTTGGAACAGCCTCCGAAAAACTGTTTTTT. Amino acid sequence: CASSVGTASEKLFF. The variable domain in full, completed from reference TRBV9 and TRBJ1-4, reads DSGVTQTPKHLITATGQRVTLRCSPRSGDLSVYWYQQSLDQGLQFLIQYYNGEERAKGNILERFSAQQFPDLHSELNLSSLELGDSALYFCASSVGTASEKLFFGSGTQLSVL.

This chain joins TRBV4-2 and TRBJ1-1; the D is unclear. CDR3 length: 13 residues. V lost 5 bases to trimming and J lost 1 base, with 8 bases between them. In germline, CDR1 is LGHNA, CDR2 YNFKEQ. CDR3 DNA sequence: TGTGCCAGCAGCGCCGGCGGGAACACTGAAGCTTTCTTT. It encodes CASSAGGNTEAFF.

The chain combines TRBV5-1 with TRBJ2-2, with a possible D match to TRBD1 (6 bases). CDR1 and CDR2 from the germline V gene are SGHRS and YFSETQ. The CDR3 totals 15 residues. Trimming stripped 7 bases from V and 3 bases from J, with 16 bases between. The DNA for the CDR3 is TGCGCCAGCGAAGCAGTGGACAGCGACACCGGGGAGCTGTTTTTT. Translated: CASEAVDSDTGELFF. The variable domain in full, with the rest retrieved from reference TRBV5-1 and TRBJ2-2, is KAGVTQTPRYLIKTRGQQVTLSCSPISGHRSVSWYQQTPGQGLQFLFEYFSETQRNKGNFPGRFSGRQFSNSRSEMNVSTLELGDSALYLCASEAVDSDTGELFFGEGSRLTVL.

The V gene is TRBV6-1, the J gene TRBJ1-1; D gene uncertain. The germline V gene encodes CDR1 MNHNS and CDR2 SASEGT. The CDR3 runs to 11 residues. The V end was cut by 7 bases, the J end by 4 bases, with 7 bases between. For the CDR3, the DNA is TGTGCCAGCACCCCGGGCACTGAAGCTTTCTTT. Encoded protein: CASTPGTEAFF.

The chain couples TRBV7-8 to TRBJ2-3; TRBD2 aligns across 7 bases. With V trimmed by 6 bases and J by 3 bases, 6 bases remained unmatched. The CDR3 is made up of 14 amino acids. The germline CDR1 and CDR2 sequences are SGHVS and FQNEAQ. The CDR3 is CASSPREGTDTQYF. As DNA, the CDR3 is TGTGCCAGCAGTCCTAGGGAGGGGACAGATACGCAGTATTTT.

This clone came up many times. CDR3 in amino acids: CASSAGRVSFGYTF. DNA for the CDR3: TGTGCCAGCAGTGCCGGGAGGGTGTCGTTTGGCTACACCTTC. The chain combines TRBV6-1 with TRBJ1-2; D unclear. CDR1 and CDR2 from the germline V gene are MNHNS and SASEGT. Trimming removed 4 bases at V and 7 bases at J, with 16 bases between. The CDR3 length is 14 residues.

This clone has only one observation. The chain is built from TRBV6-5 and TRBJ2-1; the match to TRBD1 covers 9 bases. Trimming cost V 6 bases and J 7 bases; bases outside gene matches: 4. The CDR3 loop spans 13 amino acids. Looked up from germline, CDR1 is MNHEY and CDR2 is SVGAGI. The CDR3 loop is CASSRDRANEQFF. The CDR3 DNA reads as TGTGCCAGCAGCCGGGACAGGGCTAATGAGCAGTTCTTC.

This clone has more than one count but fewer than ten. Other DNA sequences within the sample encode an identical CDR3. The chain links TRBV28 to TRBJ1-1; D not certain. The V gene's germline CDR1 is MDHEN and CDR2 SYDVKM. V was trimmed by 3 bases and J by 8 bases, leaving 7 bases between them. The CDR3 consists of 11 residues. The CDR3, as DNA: TGTGCCAGCAGTTTGCGTTCAGAAGCTTTCTTT. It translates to CASSLRSEAFF.

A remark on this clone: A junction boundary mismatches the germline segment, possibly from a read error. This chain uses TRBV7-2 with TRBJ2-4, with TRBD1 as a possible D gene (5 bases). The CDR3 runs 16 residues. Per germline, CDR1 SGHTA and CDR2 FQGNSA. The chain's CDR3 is CASSGPRVLTKNSQYF. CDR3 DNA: TGTGCCAGCAGCGGACCCAGGGTCCTGACCAAAAACAGTCAGTACTTC.

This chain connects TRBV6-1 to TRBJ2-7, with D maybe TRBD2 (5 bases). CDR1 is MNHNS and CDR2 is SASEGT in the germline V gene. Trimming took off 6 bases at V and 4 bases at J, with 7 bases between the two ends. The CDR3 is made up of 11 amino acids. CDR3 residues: CASRREYEQYF. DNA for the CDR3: TGTGCCAGCAGGAGGGAATACGAGCAGTACTTC.

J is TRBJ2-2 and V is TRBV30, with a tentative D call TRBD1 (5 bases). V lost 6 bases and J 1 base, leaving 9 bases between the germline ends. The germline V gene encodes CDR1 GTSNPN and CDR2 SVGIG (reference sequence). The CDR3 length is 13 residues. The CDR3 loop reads CACAQGNTGELFF. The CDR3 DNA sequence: TGTGCCTGTGCGCAGGGGAACACCGGGGAGCTGTTTTTT. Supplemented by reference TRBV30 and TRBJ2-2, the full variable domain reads SQTIHQWPATLVQPVGSPLSLECTVEGTSNPNLYWYRQAAGRGLQLLFYSVGIGQISSEVPQNLSASRPQDRQFILSSKKLLLSDSGFYLCACAQGNTGELFFGEGSRLTVL.

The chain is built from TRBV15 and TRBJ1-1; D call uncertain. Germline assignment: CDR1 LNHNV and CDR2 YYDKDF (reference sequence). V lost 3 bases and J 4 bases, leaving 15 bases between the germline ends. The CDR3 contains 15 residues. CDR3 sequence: CATSSGLRVVTEAFF. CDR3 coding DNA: TGTGCCACCAGCAGCGGGTTGAGGGTGGTCACTGAAGCTTTCTTT.

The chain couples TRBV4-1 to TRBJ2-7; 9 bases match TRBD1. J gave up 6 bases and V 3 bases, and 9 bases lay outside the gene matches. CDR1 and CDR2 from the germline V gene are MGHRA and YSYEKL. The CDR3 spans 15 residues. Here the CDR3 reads CASSHSTGQGFEQYF. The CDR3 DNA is TGCGCCAGCAGCCACTCGACAGGACAGGGGTTCGAGCAGTACTTC.

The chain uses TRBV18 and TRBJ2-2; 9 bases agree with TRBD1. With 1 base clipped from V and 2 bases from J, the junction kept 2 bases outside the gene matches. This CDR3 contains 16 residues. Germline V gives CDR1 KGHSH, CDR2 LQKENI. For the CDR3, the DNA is TGTGCCAGCTCACCACTGGGACAGGGTAACACCGGGGAGCTGTTTTTT. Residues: CASSPLGQGNTGELFF.

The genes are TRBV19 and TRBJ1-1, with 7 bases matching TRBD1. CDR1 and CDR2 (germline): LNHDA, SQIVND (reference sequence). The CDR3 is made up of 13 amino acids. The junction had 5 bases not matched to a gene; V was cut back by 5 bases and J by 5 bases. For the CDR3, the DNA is TGTGCCAGTAGTTCCACAGGGGTAACTGAAGCTTTCTTT. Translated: CASSSTGVTEAFF. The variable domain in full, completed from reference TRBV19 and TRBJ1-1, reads DGGITQSPKYLFRKEGQNVTLSCEQNLNHDAMYWYRQDPGQGLRLIYYSQIVNDFQKGDIAEGYSVSREKKESFPLTVTSAQKNPTAFYLCASSSTGVTEAFFGQGTRLTVV.

The CDR3 DNA reads as TGCGCCAGCAGCCCCGGGACTAGCGGGGGGGCCTTGGAGACCCAGTACTTC. As protein: CASSPGTSGGALETQYF. The J gene is TRBJ2-5, the V gene TRBV4-1; 16 nucleotides line up with TRBD2. The CDR3 has 17 residues. J gave up 5 bases and V 4 bases, and 7 bases lay outside the gene matches. Germline V gives CDR1 MGHRA, CDR2 YSYEKL.

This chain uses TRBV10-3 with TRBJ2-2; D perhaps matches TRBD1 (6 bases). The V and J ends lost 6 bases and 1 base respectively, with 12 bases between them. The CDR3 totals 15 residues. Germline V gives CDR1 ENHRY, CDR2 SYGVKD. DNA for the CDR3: TGTGCCATCAGAGACACAGGGAGGAACACCGGGGAGCTGTTTTTT. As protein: CAIRDTGRNTGELFF.